The 5 T cell receptor beta chains below were found in one sample sequenced in a study of T cell clonality in common variable immunodeficiency. Libraries were prepared by immunoSEQ multiplex PCR; TCRdb keeps only in-frame clonotypes and omits some of them. This sample has around 55,000 clones, each found more than once. The sequencing input was peripheral blood mononuclear cells. The receptors shown here come from a person aged 18 to 75 in good health.

This clone was seen more than once but under ten times. The read ends 3 residues early relative to the CDR3; the germline J gene fills the gap. The chain combines TRBV5-1 with TRBJ2-3; the match to TRBD2 covers 7 bases. Germline V lookup: CDR1 SGHRS, CDR2 YFSETQ. V shed 0 bases and J 2 bases; nucleotides not matched to a gene: 6. The CDR3 runs to 16 residues. Incomplete CDR3 DNA: TGCGCCAGCAGCTTGGTGAGGAGCGGGGACACAGATACG. Its protein product is CASSLVRSGDTDT. The whole CDR3 reads CASSLVRSGDTDTQYF.

In this sample, this clone turned up many times. Sequencing ends 3 residues short of the CDR3 end; the germline J gene provides the rest. This chain connects TRBV19 to TRBJ2-2; 7 bases fit TRBD2. V lost 3 bases, J lost 5 bases, and 9 bases stayed unmatched. This CDR3 has 16 amino acids. Germline V gene data show CDR1 as LNHDA and CDR2 as SQIVND (reference sequence). The CDR3 bases that were read are TGTGCCAGTAGTATTCGGGCGGGAGAGGTGACCGGGGAG. Translating it yields CASSIRAGEVTGE. Given in full, the CDR3 is CASSIRAGEVTGELFF.

Turning to this clone: The read finishes 3 residues shy of the CDR3 end, and the germline J gene is used to complete it. V usage is TRBV7-6 and J usage is TRBJ2-7, with D perhaps TRBD1 (6 bases). Germline lookup yields CDR1 SGHVS and CDR2 FNYEAQ. V lost 5 bases and J lost 1, with 15 bases in between. The CDR3 runs 15 residues. The CDR3 protein is CASSTQTGISYEQYF. The CDR3 bases that were read are TGTGCCAGCAGCACCCAAACAGGGATATCCTACGAG.

This clone was observed many times. Read coverage stops 3 residues before the CDR3 terminus; the germline J gene supplies the remainder. The rearrangement uses TRBV20-1 and TRBJ1-1; the D gene is possibly TRBD1 (5 bases). With 6 bases removed from V and 5 bases from J, the gap between germline ends came to 16 bases. There are 13 residues in the CDR3. CDR1 is DFQATT, CDR2 SNEGSKA, per germline (reference sequence). CDR3 DNA (partial): TGCAGTGCAAGGTCCGGGGGTCGTACTGAA. This gives the protein CSARSGGRTE. The CDR3 in full is CSARSGGRTEAFF.

This clone occurred many times. The CDR3 goes on 3 residues after the read ends, and that part is filled in from the germline J gene. The V and J genes are TRBV5-4 and TRBJ2-2, with TRBD1 matching over 7 bases. V gave up 3 bases and J gave up 1 base; unmatched junction bases: 3. In germline, CDR1 is SGHNT, CDR2 YYREEE (reference sequence). The CDR3 runs to 15 residues. The CDR3 loop reads CASSSWTGNTGELFF. CDR3 DNA, as far as it was read: TGTGCCAGCAGCTCCTGGACAGGGAACACCGGGGAG.